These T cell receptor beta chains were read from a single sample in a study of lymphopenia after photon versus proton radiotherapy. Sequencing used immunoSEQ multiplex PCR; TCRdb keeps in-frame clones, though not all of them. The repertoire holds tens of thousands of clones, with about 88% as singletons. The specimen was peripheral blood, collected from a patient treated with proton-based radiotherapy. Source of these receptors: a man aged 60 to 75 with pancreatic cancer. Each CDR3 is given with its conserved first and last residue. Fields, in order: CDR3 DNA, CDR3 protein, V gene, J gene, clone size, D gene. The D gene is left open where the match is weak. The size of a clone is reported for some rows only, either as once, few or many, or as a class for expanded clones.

DNA: TGTGCCAGCAGGGAACAGGGGGCTAGCAATCAGCCCCAGCATTTT; CDR3: CASREQGASNQPQHF; V: TRBV27; J: TRBJ1-5; size: -; D: TRBD1
DNA: TGTGCCAGCAGGGGACGGGGGGGGTCCTACAATGAGCAGTTCTTC; CDR3: CASRGRGGSYNEQFF; V: TRBV13; J: TRBJ2-1; size: -; D: TRBD2
DNA: TGTGCCAGCAGTTCTCCCCGGGGGGGCGGGAGATCCTACGAGCAGTACTTC; CDR3: CASSSPRGGGRSYEQYF; V: TRBV27; J: TRBJ2-7; size: -; D: TRBD2
DNA: TGTGCCAGCAAACAGTCTAGCGTTTACAATGAGCAGTTCTTC; CDR3: CASKQSSVYNEQFF; V: TRBV28; J: TRBJ2-1; size: -; D: -
DNA: TGTGCCAGCCAAAGGAGAGCGGGGGGGCGGAACACCGGGGAGCTGTTTTTT; CDR3: CASQRRAGGRNTGELFF; V: TRBV19; J: TRBJ2-2; size: -; D: TRBD2
DNA: TGTGCCAGCAGCAGTTGGAGGGACAGGGCTGGCTACACCTTC; CDR3: CASSSWRDRAGYTF; V: TRBV28; J: TRBJ1-2; size: -; D: TRBD1
DNA: TGTGCCAGCTCACCACAGGGGTGGGAGACCCAGTACTTC; CDR3: CASSPQGWETQYF; V: TRBV18; J: TRBJ2-5; size: -; D: -
DNA: TGTGCCAGCAGTGAAGCGGCGGTTCGCGGCTACACCTTC; CDR3: CASSEAAVRGYTF; V: TRBV2; J: TRBJ1-2; size: -; D: -
DNA: TGTGCCAGCAGCGTAGAAAACCAGGGTGTGGGAAACACCATATATTTT; CDR3: CASSVENQGVGNTIYF; V: TRBV9; J: TRBJ1-3; size: -; D: -
DNA: TGTGCCAGTAGTATAGACTCGGGAACTAATGAAAAACTGTTTTTT; CDR3: CASSIDSGTNEKLFF; V: TRBV19; J: TRBJ1-4; size: -; D: -
DNA: TGTGCCAGCAGCCAACCTGGCGGGGGAGTGGAGACCCAGTACTTC; CDR3: CASSQPGGGVETQYF; V: TRBV4-2; J: TRBJ2-5; size: -; D: TRBD2
DNA: TGTGCCAGCAGTTTACCGACAACTAATGAAAAACTGTTTTTT; CDR3: CASSLPTTNEKLFF; V: TRBV28; J: TRBJ1-4; size: -; D: -
DNA: TGTGCCTGGAGTGGCAGGGCTCAGCCCCAGCATTTT; CDR3: CAWSGRAQPQHF; V: TRBV30; J: TRBJ1-5; size: few; D: -
DNA: TGTGCCATCAGTGGGGCCTACAACAATGAGCAGTTCTTC; CDR3: CAISGAYNNEQFF; V: TRBV10-3; J: TRBJ2-1; size: once; D: -
DNA: TGTGCCAGCAGTTTTATGGTAGCGGGAAGGAGTGGTAATGAGCAGTTCTTC; CDR3: CASSFMVAGRSGNEQFF; V: TRBV5-8; J: TRBJ2-1; size: -; D: TRBD2
DNA: TGTGCCAGCAGTGTGTTAGCGGGATTGGATGAGCAGTTCTTC; CDR3: CASSVLAGLDEQFF; V: TRBV6-4; J: TRBJ2-1; size: -; D: TRBD2
DNA: TGCGCCAGCAGCTTGGCGGGTGGGAGCTCCTACAATGAGCAGTTCTTC; CDR3: CASSLAGGSSYNEQFF; V: TRBV5-1; J: TRBJ2-1; size: -; D: -
DNA: TGTGCCAGCTCACCAAAGTCCCAGGGGGCAGGTAATGAGCAGTTCTTC; CDR3: CASSPKSQGAGNEQFF; V: TRBV18; J: TRBJ2-1; size: -; D: TRBD1
DNA: TGCGCCAGCAGCTTGGCTATGGCAGGGTCGAGAGGCTACACCTTC; CDR3: CASSLAMAGSRGYTF; V: TRBV5-1; J: TRBJ1-2; size: -; D: -
DNA: TGTGCCAGCAGCTTAGATTACAGCCAAGAGACCCAGTACTTC; CDR3: CASSLDYSQETQYF; V: TRBV11-3; J: TRBJ2-5; size: few; D: -
DNA: TGTGCCAGCAGTGAAGGTGGACAGGGGGAGACCCAGTACTTC; CDR3: CASSEGGQGETQYF; V: TRBV6-1; J: TRBJ2-5; size: once; D: TRBD1
DNA: TGTGCCAGTAGTAACCAAGGGACAGGGGACTACGAGCAGTACTTC; CDR3: CASSNQGTGDYEQYF; V: TRBV19; J: TRBJ2-7; size: -; D: TRBD1